This TCR beta chain is from a study of vaccination effects on CD4 cells after COVID-19 (dated by TCRdb to the early 2020s). Some background on the complete study: The ViraFEST assay stimulated PBMC with viral peptide pools and then used TCR sequencing to identify antigen-specific CD4+ T cell clonotypes by expansion. Post-vaccine samples across the study were collected a median of 72 days after the second dose, with a range of 14 to 241. About 2.2 million PBMC per well were cultured in IMDM with around 5% human AB serum, around 10 IU/ml IL-2 and gentamicin, plus 10 ug/ml peptides. SARS-CoV-2 spike-specific CD4+ TCR repertoires from before and after mRNA vaccination were compared in COVID-19 convalescent patients and in infection-naive vaccine recipients. Altogether, over 9 COVID-19 convalescent patients and 4 SARS-CoV-2-naive healthy vaccine recipients made up the full study. Cultures from other donors in the study were sequenced using the Oncomine TCR Beta short-read assay on an Illumina iSeq 100.

What the study reported, not specific to this receptor: Limitations of the study were the small number of convalescent patients and the absence of early post-infection timepoints. In healthy vaccine recipients, vaccine-induced clones were almost all SARS-CoV-2 mono-reactive, with only 1 of 255 cross-reactive with common cold coronaviruses. Both infection-induced and vaccine-induced clones contracted markedly at late post-vaccination timepoints, which is consistent with waning T cell responses.

In the case of this clone: The antigen it recognizes is unknown. Base qualities are not at hand, and no much larger clone is one base apart.

Receptor libraries were prepared by the immunoSEQ multiplex PCR assay. TCR beta CDR3 sequencing was performed on DNA from the cultured, isolated CD4+ T cells. Under the source paper's analysis protocol: Non-productive TCR sequences were removed and reads were trimmed to the CDR3 region, keeping CDR3s of at least 7 amino acids. The MANAFEST web app was used to pick out antigen-specific clonotypes by comparing their expansion in peptide wells with that in reference cultures. To count as positive, a clone had to show expansion at FDR<0.05 compared with the reference and with all other wells, an odds ratio above 5, and a frequency above 0.1% in two replicate wells. Cross-reactive clonotypes were defined as significantly expanded in SARS-CoV-2 spike wells and in at least one common cold coronavirus spike condition. Using the stringdist R package, CDR3 similarity was measured by Levenshtein distance, and unrooted trees were constructed with ape in R 3.6.1. Imported from immuneACCESS, the table was reduced by TCRdb to in-frame sequences with V and J called. These copies leave out some clones; in studies compared against another copy, an unresolved V gene accounts for under half, and the cause of the remainder is not known. V and J calls and clone size are as listed in that table; D and trimming were resolved from the DNA. The sample has about 71,000 clones on record, approximately 79% of them singletons. About 2.5% of the sample lies in the top ten.

After approximately 11 days of culture, CD4+ T cells were isolated with the EasySep CD4+ T cell isolation kit. Participants received two doses of either the BNT162b2 or the mRNA-1273 mRNA SARS-CoV-2 vaccine. Negative nucleocapsid antibody results before and after vaccination confirmed that the healthy vaccine recipients had no prior SARS-CoV-2 infection. Half of the culture medium was replaced with fresh IL-2-containing medium on days 3 and 7. Unless otherwise noted, each peptide stimulation condition was cultured in triplicate wells. PBMC were separated from whole blood using Ficoll-Paque Plus gradient centrifugation and were then either cryopreserved at -140C or used fresh. Genomic DNA was extracted from cultured CD4+ T cells with the QIAamp micro DNA kit. Its CDR3 holds 13 amino acids, cysteine through phenylalanine. CDR3 DNA is the only sequence kept; it has 39 bases, read in frame from the first base. The germline V gene specifies MDHEN as CDR1 and SYDVKM as CDR2. Trimming at the junction amounts to 3 bases on V and 2 bases on J, and the germline ends lie 7 bases apart.

The chain is made from TRBV28 and TRBJ2-5; the D gene identity is not certain. This TCR came from a human donor who received a COVID-19 vaccine. Sequencing was performed on CD4+ T cells from PBMCs cultured without peptide, taken after COVID-19 vaccination. The DNA sequence follows: TGTGCCAGCAGTTTGCTACAACAAGAGACCCAGTACTTC. This yields the protein CASSLLQQETQYF.